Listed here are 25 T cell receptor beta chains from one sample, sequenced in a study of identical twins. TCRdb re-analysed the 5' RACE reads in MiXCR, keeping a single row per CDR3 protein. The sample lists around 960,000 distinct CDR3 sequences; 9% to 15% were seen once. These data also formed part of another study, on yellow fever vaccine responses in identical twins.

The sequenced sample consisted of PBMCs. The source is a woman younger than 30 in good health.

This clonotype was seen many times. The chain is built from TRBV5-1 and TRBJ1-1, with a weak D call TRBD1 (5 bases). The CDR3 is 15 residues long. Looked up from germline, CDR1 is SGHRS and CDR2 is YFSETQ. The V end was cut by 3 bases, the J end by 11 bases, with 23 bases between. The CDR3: CASSSSSVQGQRAFF. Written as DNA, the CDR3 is TGCGCCAGCAGCTCCTCTAGCGTCCAGGGTCAGCGGGCTTTCTTT.

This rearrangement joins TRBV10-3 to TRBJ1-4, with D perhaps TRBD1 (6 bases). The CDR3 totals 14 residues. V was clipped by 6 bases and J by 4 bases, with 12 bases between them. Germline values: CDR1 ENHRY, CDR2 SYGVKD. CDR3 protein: CAIRAGDRNEKLFF. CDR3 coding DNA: TGTGCCATCAGAGCAGGGGACCGTAATGAAAAACTGTTTTTT.

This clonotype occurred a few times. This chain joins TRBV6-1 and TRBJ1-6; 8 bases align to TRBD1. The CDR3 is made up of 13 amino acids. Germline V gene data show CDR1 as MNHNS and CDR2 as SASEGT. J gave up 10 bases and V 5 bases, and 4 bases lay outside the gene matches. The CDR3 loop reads CASSTDRGSPLHF. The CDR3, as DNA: TGTGCCAGCAGTACAGACAGGGGATCACCCCTCCACTTT.

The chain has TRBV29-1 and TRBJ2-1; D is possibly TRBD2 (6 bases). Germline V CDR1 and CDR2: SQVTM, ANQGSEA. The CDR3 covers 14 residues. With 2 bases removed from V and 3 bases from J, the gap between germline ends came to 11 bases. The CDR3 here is CSVEPSGFYNEQFF. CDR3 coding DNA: TGCAGCGTTGAACCGAGCGGGTTCTACAATGAGCAGTTCTTC.

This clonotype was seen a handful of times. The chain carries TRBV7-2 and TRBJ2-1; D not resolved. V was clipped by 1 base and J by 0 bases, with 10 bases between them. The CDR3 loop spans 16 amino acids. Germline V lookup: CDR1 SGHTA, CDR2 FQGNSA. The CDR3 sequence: CASSLGAFSSYNEQFF. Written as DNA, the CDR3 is TGTGCCAGCAGCTTAGGGGCCTTCAGCTCCTACAATGAGCAGTTCTTC. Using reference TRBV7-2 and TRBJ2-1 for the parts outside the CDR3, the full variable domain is GAGVSQSPSNKVTEKGKDVELRCDPISGHTALYWYRQSLGQGLEFLIYFQGNSAPDKSGLPSDRFSAERTGGSVSTLTIQRTQQEDSAVYLCASSLGAFSSYNEQFFGPGTRLTVL.

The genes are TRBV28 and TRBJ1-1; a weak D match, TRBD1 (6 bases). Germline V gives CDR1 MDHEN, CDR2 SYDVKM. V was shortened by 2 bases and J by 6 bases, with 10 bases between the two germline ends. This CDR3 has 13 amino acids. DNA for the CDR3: TGTGCCAGCAGTTTAGGGGGGGCTCCTGAAGCTTTCTTT. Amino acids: CASSLGGAPEAFF. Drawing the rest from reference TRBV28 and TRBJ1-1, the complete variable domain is DVKVTQSSRYLVKRTGEKVFLECVQDMDHENMFWYRQDPGLGLRLIYFSYDVKMKEKGDIPEGYSVSREKKERFSLILESASTNQTSMYLCASSLGGAPEAFFGQGTRLTVV.

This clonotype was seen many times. CDR3 loop: CASSPWDSDEKLFF. The CDR3 region has the DNA TGTGCCAGTAGCCCATGGGATTCGGATGAAAAACTGTTTTTT. The genes are TRBV19 and TRBJ1-4, with D uncertain. Trimming pared 6 bases from V and 6 bases from J, leaving 14 bases between. The CDR3 length is 14 residues. Germline CDR1 reads LNHDA; CDR2 reads SQIVND (reference sequence).

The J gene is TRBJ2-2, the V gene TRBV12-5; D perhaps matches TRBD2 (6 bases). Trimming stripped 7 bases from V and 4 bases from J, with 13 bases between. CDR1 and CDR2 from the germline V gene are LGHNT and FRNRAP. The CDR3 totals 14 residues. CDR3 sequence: CASAGGDLTGELFF. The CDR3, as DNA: TGTGCTAGTGCTGGCGGGGACCTCACCGGGGAGCTGTTTTTT.

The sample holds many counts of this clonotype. The CDR3 sequence: CASSPLRDLYNEQFF. DNA for the CDR3: TGTGCCAGCAGTCCTCTCCGGGACTTGTACAATGAGCAGTTCTTC. This chain uses TRBV12-3 or TRBV12-4 with TRBJ2-1; D may be TRBD2 (6 bases). The V end lost 5 bases, the J end lost 4 bases, and 15 bases lay between the germline ends. The CDR3 consists of 15 residues.

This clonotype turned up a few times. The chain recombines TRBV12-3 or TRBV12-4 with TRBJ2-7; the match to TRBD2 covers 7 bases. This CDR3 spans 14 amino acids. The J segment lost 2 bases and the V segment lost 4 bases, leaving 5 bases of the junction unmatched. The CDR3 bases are TGTGCCAGCAGTTCGGGGAGGGCAGCCTACGAGCAGTACTTC. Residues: CASSSGRAAYEQYF.

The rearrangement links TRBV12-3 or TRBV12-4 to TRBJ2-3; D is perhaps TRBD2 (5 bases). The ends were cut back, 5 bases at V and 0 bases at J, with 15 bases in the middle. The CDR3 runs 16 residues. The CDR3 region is CASSTASISSTDTQYF. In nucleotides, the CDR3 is TGTGCCAGCAGTACTGCTAGCATCTCTAGCACAGATACGCAGTATTTT.

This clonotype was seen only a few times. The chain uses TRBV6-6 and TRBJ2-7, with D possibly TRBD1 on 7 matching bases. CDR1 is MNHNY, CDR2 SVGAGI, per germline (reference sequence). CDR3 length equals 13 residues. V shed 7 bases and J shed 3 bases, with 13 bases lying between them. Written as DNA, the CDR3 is TGTGCCAGCACCAGGGGGGCTGTCTACGAGCAGTACTTC. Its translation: CASTRGAVYEQYF.

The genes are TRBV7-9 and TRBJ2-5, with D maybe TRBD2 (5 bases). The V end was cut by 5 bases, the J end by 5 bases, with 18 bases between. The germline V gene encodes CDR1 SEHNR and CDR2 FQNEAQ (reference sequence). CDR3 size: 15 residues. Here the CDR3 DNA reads TGTGCCAGCAGCCTCAACGGCGCCACGGGGGAGACCCAGTACTTC. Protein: CASSLNGATGETQYF.

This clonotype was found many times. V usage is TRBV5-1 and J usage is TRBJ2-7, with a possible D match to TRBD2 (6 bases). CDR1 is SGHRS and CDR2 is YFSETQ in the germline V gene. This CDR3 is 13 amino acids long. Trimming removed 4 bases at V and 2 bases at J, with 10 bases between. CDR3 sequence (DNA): TGCGCCAGCAGCGCGGGACTCCCCTACGAGCAGTACTTC. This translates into CASSAGLPYEQYF.

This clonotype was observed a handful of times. This CDR3 reads CASSNLQGQGADEQFF. The CDR3 DNA reads as TGTGCCAGCAGTAACCTCCAGGGACAGGGGGCCGATGAGCAGTTCTTC. The chain links TRBV12-3 or TRBV12-4 to TRBJ2-1; TRBD1 agrees at 12 bases. This CDR3 comprises 16 residues. V was pared by 5 bases and J by 8 bases, with 10 bases of the junction left unmatched.

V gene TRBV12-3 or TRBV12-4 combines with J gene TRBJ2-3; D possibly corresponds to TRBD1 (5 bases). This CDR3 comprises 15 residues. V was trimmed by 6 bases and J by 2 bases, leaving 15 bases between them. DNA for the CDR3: TGTGCCAGCAGCCGGCCCCGACAGAACACAGATACGCAGTATTTT. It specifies CASSRPRQNTDTQYF.

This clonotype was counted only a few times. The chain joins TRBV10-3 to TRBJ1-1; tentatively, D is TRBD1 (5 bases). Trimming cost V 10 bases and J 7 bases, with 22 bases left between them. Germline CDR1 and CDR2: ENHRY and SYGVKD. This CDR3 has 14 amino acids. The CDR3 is CATNRGTEWNEAFF. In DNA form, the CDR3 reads TGTGCCACCAATCGGGGGACCGAATGGAATGAAGCTTTCTTT.

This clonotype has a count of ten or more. CDR3 sequence (DNA): TGTGCCAGCAGCCTACGGGACAGGAAAGTCTACGAGCAGTACGTC. Protein: CASSLRDRKVYEQYV. The chain employs TRBV6-1 and TRBJ2-7; 8 positions match TRBD1. Trimming at V came to 6 bases and at J to 3 bases, leaving 10 bases not matched to a gene. This CDR3 contains 15 residues. Germline values: CDR1 MNHNS, CDR2 SASEGT.

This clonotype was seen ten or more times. The chain's CDR3 is CASSLTAGTTNEKLFF. DNA of the CDR3: TGTGCCAGCAGTTTAACGGCCGGAACAACTAATGAAAAACTGTTTTTT. The chain recombines TRBV28 with TRBJ1-4; D is unclear. Trimming removed 2 bases at V and 0 bases at J, with 10 bases between. Germline V CDR1 and CDR2: MDHEN, SYDVKM. There are 16 residues in the CDR3.

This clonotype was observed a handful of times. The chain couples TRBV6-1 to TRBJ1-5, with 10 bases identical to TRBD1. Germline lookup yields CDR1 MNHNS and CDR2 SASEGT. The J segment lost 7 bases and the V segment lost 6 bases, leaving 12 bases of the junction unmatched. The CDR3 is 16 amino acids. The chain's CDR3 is CASSLTRDRGRQPQHF. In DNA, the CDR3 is TGTGCCAGCAGCCTTACCAGGGACAGGGGAAGGCAGCCCCAGCATTTT.

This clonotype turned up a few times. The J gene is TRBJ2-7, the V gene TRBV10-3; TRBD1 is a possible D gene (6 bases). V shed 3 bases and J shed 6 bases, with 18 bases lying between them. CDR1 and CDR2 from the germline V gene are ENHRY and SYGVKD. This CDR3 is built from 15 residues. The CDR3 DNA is TGTGCCATCAGTGATTGGGAAGCAGGGGAACCCGAGCAGTACTTC. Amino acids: CAISDWEAGEPEQYF.

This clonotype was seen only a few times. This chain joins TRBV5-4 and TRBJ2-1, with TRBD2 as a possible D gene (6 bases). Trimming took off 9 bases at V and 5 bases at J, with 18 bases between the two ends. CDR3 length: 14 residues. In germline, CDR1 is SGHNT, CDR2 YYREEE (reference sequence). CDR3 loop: CATNPGDPNNEQFF. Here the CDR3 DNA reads TGTGCCACTAATCCGGGGGACCCCAACAATGAGCAGTTCTTC.

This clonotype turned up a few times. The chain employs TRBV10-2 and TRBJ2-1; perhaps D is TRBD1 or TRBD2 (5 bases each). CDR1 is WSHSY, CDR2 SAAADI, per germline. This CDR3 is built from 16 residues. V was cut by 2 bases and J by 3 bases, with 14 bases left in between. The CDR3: CASSEGTTPLYNEQFF. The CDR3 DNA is TGCGCCAGCAGTGAGGGGACCACACCCCTCTACAATGAGCAGTTCTTC.

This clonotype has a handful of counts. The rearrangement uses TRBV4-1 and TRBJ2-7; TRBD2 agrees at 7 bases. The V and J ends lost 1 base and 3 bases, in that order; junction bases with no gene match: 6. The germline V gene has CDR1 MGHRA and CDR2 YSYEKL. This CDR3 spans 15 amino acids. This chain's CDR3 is CASSQGGTNVYEQYF. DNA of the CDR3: TGCGCCAGCAGCCAAGGTGGGACTAACGTCTACGAGCAGTACTTC.

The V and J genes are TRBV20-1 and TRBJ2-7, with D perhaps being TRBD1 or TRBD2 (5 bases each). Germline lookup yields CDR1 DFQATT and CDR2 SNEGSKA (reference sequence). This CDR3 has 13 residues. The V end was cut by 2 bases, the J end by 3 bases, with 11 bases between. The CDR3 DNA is TGCAGTGCTAGATTCCGGGACCGCTACGAGCAGTACTTC. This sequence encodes CSARFRDRYEQYF.